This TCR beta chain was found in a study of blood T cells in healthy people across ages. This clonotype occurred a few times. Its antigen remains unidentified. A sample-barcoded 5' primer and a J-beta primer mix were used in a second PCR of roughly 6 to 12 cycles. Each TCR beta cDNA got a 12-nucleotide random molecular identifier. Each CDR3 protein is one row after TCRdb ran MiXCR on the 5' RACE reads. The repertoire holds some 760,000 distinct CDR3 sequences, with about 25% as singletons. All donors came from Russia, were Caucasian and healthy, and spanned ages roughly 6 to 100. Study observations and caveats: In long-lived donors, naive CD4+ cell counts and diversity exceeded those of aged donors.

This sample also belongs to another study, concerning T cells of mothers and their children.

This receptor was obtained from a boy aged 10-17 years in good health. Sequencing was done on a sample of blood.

This chain's CDR3 is CATSRDTQETQYF. Here the CDR3 DNA reads TGTGCCACCAGCAGGGACACTCAAGAGACCCAGTACTTC. The chain carries TRBV15 and TRBJ2-5, with TRBD1 as a possible D gene (5 bases). This CDR3 comprises 13 residues. CDR1 and CDR2 (germline): LNHNV, YYDKDF (reference sequence). V was trimmed by 3 bases and J by 2 bases, leaving 7 bases between them.